Reported below is one T cell receptor (beta chain). Its antigen is not known. Patients were ineligible given autoimmune disease history or systemic immunosuppression. Collection of blood occurred at baseline, at cycle 4 day 1, and at cycle 7 day 1. These data come from a study of OX40 agonist ivuxolimab in advanced cancers. About the research overall: Previous treatment with anti-PD-1, anti-PD-L1 or anti-CTLA-4 therapy was allowed; over 35% had received some. Overall study results and limits: Antigen specificity remained undetermined for the expanded peripheral T cells.

Only in-frame clones appear in the TCRdb table, and some are missing; sequencing was by immunoSEQ multiplex PCR. The table lists around 8,000 clones, over 75% of them singletons. CDR3 length: 15 residues. Germline-derived CDR1 and CDR2 are MGHDK and SYGVNS. V was pared by 8 bases and J by 4 bases, with 21 bases between. The TCR sequence derives from an adult with an advanced solid tumor such as melanoma, head and neck, liver or kidney cancer. The chain joins TRBV25-1 to TRBJ2-7; the D gene is possibly TRBD1 (6 bases). Here the sequenced sample was CD4+ or CD8+ T cells sorted from blood, taken in a trial of the OX40 agonist ivuxolimab. The CDR3 sequence: CASSKQGAAIYEQYF. The CDR3 nucleotides read TGTGCCAGCTCCAAACAGGGTGCAGCAATTTACGAGCAGTACTTC.